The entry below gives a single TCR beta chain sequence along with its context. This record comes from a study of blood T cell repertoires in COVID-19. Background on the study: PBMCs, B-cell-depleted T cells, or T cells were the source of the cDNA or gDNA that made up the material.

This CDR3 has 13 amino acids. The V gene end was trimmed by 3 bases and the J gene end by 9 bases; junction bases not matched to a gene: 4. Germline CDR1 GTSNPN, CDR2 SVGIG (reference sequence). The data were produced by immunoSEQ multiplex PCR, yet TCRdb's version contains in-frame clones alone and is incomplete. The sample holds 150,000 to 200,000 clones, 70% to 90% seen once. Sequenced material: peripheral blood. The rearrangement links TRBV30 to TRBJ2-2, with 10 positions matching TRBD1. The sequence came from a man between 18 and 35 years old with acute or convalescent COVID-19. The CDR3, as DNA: TGTGCCTGGAGACGGACAGGGGGAAGGGAGCTGTTTTTT. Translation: CAWRRTGGRELFF. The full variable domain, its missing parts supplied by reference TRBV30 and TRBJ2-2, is SQTIHQWPATLVQPVGSPLSLECTVEGTSNPNLYWYRQAAGRGLQLLFYSVGIGQISSEVPQNLSASRPQDRQFILSSKKLLLSDSGFYLCAWRRTGGRELFFGEGSRLTVL.